The source of this TCR beta chain is a study of Ad26.COV2.S vaccination and SARS-CoV-2 variants. Turning to the study itself: Into the muscle, Ad26.COV2.S was dosed once or twice, 56 days apart.

Notes on the study in general: People who got the vaccine had more spike-specific TCR breadth than people who got placebo. It was reported that spike-specific CD8+ and CD4+ T cell responses were substantially broad after vaccination.

As to treatment: roughly 18 received Ad26.COV2.S at low or high dose, single or two shots; a few received placebo; per-sample allocation not given. Sampling occurred on day 63 after the first vaccine or placebo injection. Ad26 vector vaccine expressed Wuhan-strain SARS-CoV-2 spike. Here immunoSEQ multiplex PCR was the method, and the copy in TCRdb shows in-frame clones only, minus some. This table holds more than 300,000 clones, approximately 80% found once. Of note for this clone: Its specificity is unknown.

The germline V gene encodes CDR1 DFQATT and CDR2 SNEGSKA (reference sequence). V shed 3 bases and J shed 2 bases, with 15 bases lying between them. This CDR3 has 15 amino acids. The V call is TRBV20-1, the J call TRBJ2-3; D possibly corresponds to TRBD2 (6 bases). The clonotype originates from a person aged 18 to 65 who received the Ad26.COV2.S COVID-19 vaccine or a placebo. Sequenced here: peripheral blood, sampled in a trial of Ad26.COV2.S vaccine versus placebo. This CDR3 reads CSASPGGAYTDTQYF. In DNA form, the CDR3 reads TGCAGTGCTAGTCCTGGAGGGGCGTACACAGATACGCAGTATTTT.